This TCR beta chain derives from a study of blood T cell repertoires in COVID-19. Background on the study: Collection of acute and convalescent COVID-19 samples took place in the United States, Italy and Spain. The analysed material was cDNA or gDNA that came from T cells, B-cell-depleted T cells, or PBMCs.

The CDR3 length is 16 residues. Germline-derived CDR1 and CDR2 are SGHAT and FQNNGV. With V trimmed by 1 base and J by 2 bases, 2 bases remained unmatched. The repertoire was sequenced with immunoSEQ multiplex PCR; TCRdb's copy has only in-frame clones and lacks some. The data show 200,000 to 250,000 clones, 75% to 90% seen once. This TCR came from a human donor in a cohort sampled during active COVID-19. The V gene is TRBV11-2, the J gene TRBJ2-6; TRBD1 matches 7 bases. The sequenced material came from peripheral blood. The CDR3 sequence: CASSLARGPGANVLTF. For the CDR3, the DNA is TGTGCCAGCAGCTTAGCGAGGGGGCCTGGGGCCAACGTCCTGACTTTC.